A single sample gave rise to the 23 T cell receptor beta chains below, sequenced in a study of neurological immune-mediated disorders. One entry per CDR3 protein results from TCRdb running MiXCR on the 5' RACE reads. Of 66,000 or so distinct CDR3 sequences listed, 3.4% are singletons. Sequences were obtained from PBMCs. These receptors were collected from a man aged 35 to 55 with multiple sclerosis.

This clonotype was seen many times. The CDR3 loop reads CASSLWTGLGTEAFF. DNA of the CDR3: TGCGCCAGTAGCCTATGGACAGGGTTGGGGACTGAAGCTTTCTTT. The gene calls are TRBV5-1 and TRBJ1-1; TRBD1 agrees at 8 bases. The germline CDR1 and CDR2 sequences are SGHRS and YFSETQ. The CDR3 covers 15 residues. With V trimmed by 8 bases and J by 5 bases, 14 bases remained unmatched.

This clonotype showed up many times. The DNA of the CDR3 is TGTGCCAGCAGCTTAATGAGAGACGAGCAGTACTTC. Protein product: CASSLMRDEQYF. The rearrangement uses TRBV7-6 and TRBJ2-7; no reliable D call. Trimming stripped 2 bases from V and 5 bases from J, with 7 bases between. The CDR3 has 12 residues. Germline CDR1 SGHVS, CDR2 FNYEAQ.

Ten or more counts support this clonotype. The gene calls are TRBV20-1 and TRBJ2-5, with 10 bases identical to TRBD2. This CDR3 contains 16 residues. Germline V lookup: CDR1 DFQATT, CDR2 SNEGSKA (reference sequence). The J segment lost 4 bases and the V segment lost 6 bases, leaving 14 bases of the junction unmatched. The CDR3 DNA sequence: TGCAGTGCCAAAGAGTCTAGCGGGAGTTCTTCAGAGACCCAGTACTTC. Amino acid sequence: CSAKESSGSSSETQYF.

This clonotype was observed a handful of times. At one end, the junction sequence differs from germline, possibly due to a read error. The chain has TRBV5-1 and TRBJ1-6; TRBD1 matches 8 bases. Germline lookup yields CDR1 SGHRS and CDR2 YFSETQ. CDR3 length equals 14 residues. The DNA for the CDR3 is TGCGCCAGCAGCCTGGACAGGGTTAACTCAACCCTCAACTTT. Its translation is CASSLDRVNSTLNF.

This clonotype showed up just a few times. The CDR3 DNA is TGTGCCAGTTCCCCGACACACGGGTCTTCACCCCTCCACTTT. Its protein product is CASSPTHGSSPLHF. This chain joins TRBV12-3 or TRBV12-4 and TRBJ1-6; no definite D call. The CDR3 is 14 amino acids. Trimming removed 9 bases at V and 9 bases at J, with 18 bases between.

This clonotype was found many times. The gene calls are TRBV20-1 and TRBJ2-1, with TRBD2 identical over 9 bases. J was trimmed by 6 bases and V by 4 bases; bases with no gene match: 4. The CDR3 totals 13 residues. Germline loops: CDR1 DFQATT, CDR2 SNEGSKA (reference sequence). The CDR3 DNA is TGCAGTGCTACCGGGACTAGCCTCAATGAGCAGTTCTTC. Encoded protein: CSATGTSLNEQFF.

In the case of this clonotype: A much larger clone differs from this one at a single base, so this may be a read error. The DNA of the CDR3 is TGTGCCAGCAGCCAGACAGGTACCAAAGAGCAGTACTTC. This gives the protein CASSQTGTKEQYF. The chain couples TRBV14 to TRBJ2-7; the D gene is possibly TRBD1 (6 bases). V lost 3 bases, J lost 7 bases, and 13 bases lay in between. The CDR3 covers 13 residues. CDR1 is SGHDN, CDR2 FVKESK, per germline.

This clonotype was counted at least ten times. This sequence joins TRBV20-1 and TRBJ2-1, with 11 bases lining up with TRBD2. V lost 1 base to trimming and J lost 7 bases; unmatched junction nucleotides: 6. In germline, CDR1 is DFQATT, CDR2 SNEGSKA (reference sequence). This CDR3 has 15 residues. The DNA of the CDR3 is TGCAGTGCTAGAGCCCTTCTAGCGGGGGGAAATGAGCAGTTCTTC. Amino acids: CSARALLAGGNEQFF.

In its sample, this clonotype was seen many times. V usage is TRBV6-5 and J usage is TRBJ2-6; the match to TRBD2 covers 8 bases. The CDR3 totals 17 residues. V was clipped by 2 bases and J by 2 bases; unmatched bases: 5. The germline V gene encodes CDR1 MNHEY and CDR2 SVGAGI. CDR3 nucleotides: TGTGCCAGCAGTTACAACGGGGGGGCCCCTGGGGCCAACGTCCTGACTTTC. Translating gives CASSYNGGAPGANVLTF.

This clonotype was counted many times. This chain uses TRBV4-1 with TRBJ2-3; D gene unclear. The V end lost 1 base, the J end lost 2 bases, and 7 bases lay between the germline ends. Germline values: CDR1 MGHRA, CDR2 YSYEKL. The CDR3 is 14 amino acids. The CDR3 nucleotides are TGCGCCAGCAGCCAAGTGGGATTCACAGATACGCAGTATTTT. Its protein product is CASSQVGFTDTQYF.

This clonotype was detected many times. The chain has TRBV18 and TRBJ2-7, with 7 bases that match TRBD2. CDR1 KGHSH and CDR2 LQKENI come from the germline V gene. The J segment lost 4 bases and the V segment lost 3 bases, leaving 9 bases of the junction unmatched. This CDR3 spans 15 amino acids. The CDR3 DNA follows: TGTGCCAGCTCACCGCCGGCTAGCGGACCTTACGAGCAGTACTTC. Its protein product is CASSPPASGPYEQYF.

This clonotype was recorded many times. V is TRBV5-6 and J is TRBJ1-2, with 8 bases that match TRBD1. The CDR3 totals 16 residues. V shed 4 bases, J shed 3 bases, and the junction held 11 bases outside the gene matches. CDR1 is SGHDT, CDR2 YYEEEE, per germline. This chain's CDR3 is CASSLRMTGAYYGYTF. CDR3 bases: TGTGCCAGCAGCCTGAGGATGACAGGGGCCTACTATGGCTACACCTTC. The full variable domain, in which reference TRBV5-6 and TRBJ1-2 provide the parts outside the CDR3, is DAGVTQSPTHLIKTRGQQVTLRCSPKSGHDTVSWYQQALGQGPQFIFQYYEEEERQRGNFPDRFSGHQFPNYSSELNVNALLLGDSALYLCASSLRMTGAYYGYTFGSGTRLTVV.

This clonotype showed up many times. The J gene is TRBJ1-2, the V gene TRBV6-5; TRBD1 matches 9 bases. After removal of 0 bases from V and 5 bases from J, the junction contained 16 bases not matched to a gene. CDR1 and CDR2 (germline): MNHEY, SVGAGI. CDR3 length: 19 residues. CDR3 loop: CASSYSIDGQGSVVYGYTF. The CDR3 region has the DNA TGTGCCAGCAGTTACTCGATAGATGGACAGGGGTCGGTAGTTTATGGCTACACCTTC.

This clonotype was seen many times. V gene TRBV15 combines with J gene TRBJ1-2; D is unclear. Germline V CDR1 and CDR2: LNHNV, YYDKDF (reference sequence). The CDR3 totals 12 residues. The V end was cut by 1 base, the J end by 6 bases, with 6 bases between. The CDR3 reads CATSRVHDGYTF. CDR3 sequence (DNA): TGTGCCACCAGCAGAGTACACGATGGCTACACCTTC. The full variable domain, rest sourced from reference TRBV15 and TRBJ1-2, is DAMVIQNPRYQVTQFGKPVTLSCSQTLNHNVMYWYQQKSSQAPKLLFHYYDKDFNNEADTPDNFQSRRPNTSFCFLDIRSPGLGDTAMYLCATSRVHDGYTFGSGTRLTVV.

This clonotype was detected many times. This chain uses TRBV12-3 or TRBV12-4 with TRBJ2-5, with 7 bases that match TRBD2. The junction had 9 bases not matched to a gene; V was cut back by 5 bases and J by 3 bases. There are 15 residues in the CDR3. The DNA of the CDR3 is TGTGCCAGCAGTCCCACCTTGGGAGGGGAAGAGACCCAGTACTTC. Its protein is CASSPTLGGEETQYF.

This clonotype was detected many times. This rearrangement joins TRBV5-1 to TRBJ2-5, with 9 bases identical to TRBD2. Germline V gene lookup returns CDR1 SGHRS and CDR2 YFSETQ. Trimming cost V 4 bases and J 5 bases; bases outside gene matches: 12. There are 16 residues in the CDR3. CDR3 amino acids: CASSKEIRRGGETQYF. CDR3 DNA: TGCGCCAGCAGCAAAGAAATCCGGCGGGGGGGCGAGACCCAGTACTTC.

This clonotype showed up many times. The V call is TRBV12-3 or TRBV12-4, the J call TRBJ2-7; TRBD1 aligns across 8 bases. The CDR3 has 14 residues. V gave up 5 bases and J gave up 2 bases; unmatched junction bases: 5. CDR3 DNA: TGTGCCAGCAGTGACAGGGGATCGCCCTACGAGCAGTACTTC. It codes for CASSDRGSPYEQYF.

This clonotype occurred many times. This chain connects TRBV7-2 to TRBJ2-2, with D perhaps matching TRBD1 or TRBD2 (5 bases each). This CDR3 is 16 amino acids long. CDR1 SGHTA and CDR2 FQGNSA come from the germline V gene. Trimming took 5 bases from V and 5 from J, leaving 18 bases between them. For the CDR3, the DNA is TGTGCCAGCAGCCAGTCCATCGGGACGTTGACCGGGGAGCTGTTTTTT. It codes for CASSQSIGTLTGELFF.

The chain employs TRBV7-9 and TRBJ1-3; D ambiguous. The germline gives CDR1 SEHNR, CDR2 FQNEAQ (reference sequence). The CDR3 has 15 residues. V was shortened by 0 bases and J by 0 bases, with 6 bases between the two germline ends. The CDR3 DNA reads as TGTGCCAGCAGCTTAGCGCAGAGCTCTGGAAACACCATATATTTT. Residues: CASSLAQSSGNTIYF.

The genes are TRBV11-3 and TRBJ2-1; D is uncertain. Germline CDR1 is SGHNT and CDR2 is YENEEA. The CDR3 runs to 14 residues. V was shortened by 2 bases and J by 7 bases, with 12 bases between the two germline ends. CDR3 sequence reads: CASSLIGPRNEQFF. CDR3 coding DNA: TGTGCCAGCAGCTTAATAGGGCCTCGAAATGAGCAGTTCTTC.

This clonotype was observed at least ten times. DNA for the CDR3: TGCGCCAGCAGTGACAGGGGTAACGGGGAGCTGTTTTTT. Translated: CASSDRGNGELFF. This sequence joins TRBV10-2 and TRBJ2-2, with a weak D call TRBD1 (6 bases). Per germline, CDR1 WSHSY and CDR2 SAAADI. Trimming left V 3 bases short and J 7 bases short, with 9 bases between. CDR3 length equals 13 residues.

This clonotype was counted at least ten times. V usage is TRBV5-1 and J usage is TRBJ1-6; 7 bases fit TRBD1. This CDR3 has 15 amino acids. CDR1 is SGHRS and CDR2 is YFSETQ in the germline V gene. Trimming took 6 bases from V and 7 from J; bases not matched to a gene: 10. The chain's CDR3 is CASTPEAGGNSPLHF. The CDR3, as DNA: TGCGCCAGCACCCCCGAGGCAGGGGGGAATTCACCCCTCCACTTT.

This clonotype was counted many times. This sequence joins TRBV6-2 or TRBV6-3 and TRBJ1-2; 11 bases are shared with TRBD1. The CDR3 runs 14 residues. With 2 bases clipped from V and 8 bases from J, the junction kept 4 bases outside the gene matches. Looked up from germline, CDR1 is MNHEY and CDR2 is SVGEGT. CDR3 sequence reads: CASSYGQGAEGYTF. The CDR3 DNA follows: TGTGCCAGCAGTTACGGACAGGGGGCTGAGGGCTACACCTTC.